The rows below give T cell receptor beta chains drawn from one sample of a study of Ad26.COV2.S vaccination and SARS-CoV-2 variants. Profiling relied on immunoSEQ multiplex PCR, and the TCRdb table lists in-frame clones only, not all of them. This sample has approximately 420,000 clones, with approximately 90% found just once. The sequencing here drew on peripheral blood, taken in a trial of Ad26.COV2.S vaccine versus placebo. Receptor source: a person between 18 and 65 years old who received the Ad26.COV2.S COVID-19 vaccine or a placebo. CDR3s include the opening cysteine and the closing phenylalanine or tryptophan. The D gene is left open where the match is weak. Expanded clones get a size class; other rows say once, few or many, or leave the size out.

CDR3 protein	CDR3 DNA	clone size	V gene	J gene	D gene
CASSEMGGGRNEQFF	TGTGCCAGCAGTGAGATGGGGGGGGGACGTAATGAGCAGTTCTTC	-	TRBV25-1	TRBJ2-1	TRBD2
CASSLDRGQNEKLFF	TGCGCCAGCAGCTTGGACAGGGGGCAGAATGAAAAACTGTTTTTT	-	TRBV5-1	TRBJ1-4	TRBD1
CASSFNRGLGYTF	TGTGCCAGCAGTTTTAATAGGGGTCTTGGCTACACCTTC	-	TRBV7-2	TRBJ1-2	-
CASSAGQSNSPLHF	TGTGCCAGCAGCGCGGGACAGTCAAATTCACCCCTCCACTTT	few	TRBV5-5	TRBJ1-6	TRBD1
CASRRRRGQPNTEAFF	TGTGCCAGCCGCCGTCGGAGGGGACAACCGAACACTGAAGCTTTCTTT	few	TRBV2	TRBJ1-1	-
CASRTAPGPEGDSPLHF	TGTGCCAGCAGAACCGCCCCGGGCCCCGAGGGGGATTCACCCCTCCACTTT	-	TRBV2	TRBJ1-6	-
CASLLGEKLFF	TGTGCCAGCCTACTGGGCGAAAAACTGTTTTTT	once	TRBV2	TRBJ1-4	-
CASSPAETIYF	TGTGCCAGCTCCCCCGCAGAGACCATATATTTT	once	TRBV18	TRBJ1-3	-
CASSPEVPGGGNTIYF	TGTGCCAGCTCACCGGAGGTCCCGGGTGGAGGAAACACCATATATTTT	-	TRBV18	TRBJ1-3	-
CASSLSTNYGYTF	TGCGCCAGCAGCTTGAGTACCAACTATGGCTACACCTTC	-	TRBV5-1	TRBJ1-2	-
CASSYTWEGIGNIQYF	TGTGCCAGCAGTTACACTTGGGAGGGGATCGGGAACATTCAGTACTTC	-	TRBV6-5	TRBJ2-4	TRBD2
CASRTGAKNIQYF	TGTGCCAGCCGGACAGGGGCGAAAAACATTCAGTACTTC	-	TRBV6-6	TRBJ2-4	TRBD1
CASSSGETQYF	TGTGCCAGCAGTTCAGGGGAGACCCAGTACTTC	-	TRBV12-3/TRBV12-4	TRBJ2-5	-
CASSQVGAQETQYF	TGTGCCAGCAGCCAGGTGGGGGCACAAGAGACCCAGTACTTC	-	TRBV27	TRBJ2-5	-
CATSDSYQETQYF	TGTGCCACCAGTGACAGCTACCAAGAGACCCAGTACTTC	-	TRBV24-1	TRBJ2-5	-
CSVEGGASHYGYTF	TGCAGCGTTGAAGGGGGGGCTAGCCACTATGGCTACACCTTC	-	TRBV29-1	TRBJ1-2	-
CASSLPSQGSEAFF	TGTGCCAGCAGCCTCCCGAGTCAGGGATCTGAAGCTTTCTTT	-	TRBV13	TRBJ1-1	-
CASSQDRLGSGGYTF	TGCGCCAGCAGCCAAGATAGGTTAGGGTCAGGTGGCTACACCTTC	few	TRBV4-1	TRBJ1-2	-
CASRGLTVGGTGELFF	TGTGCCAGTAGGGGACTGACGGTCGGTGGCACCGGGGAGCTGTTTTTT	few	TRBV19	TRBJ2-2	-
CASSLALTGGGTDTQYF	TGTGCCAGCAGCTTGGCCCTCACAGGGGGGGGCACAGATACGCAGTATTTT	once	TRBV5-6	TRBJ2-3	-
CSAREGDEQFF	TGCAGTGCTAGAGAGGGGGATGAGCAGTTCTTC	-	TRBV20-1	TRBJ2-1	-
CASSITRTGMGTGELFF	TGTGCCAGTAGTATAACAAGGACAGGGATGGGCACCGGGGAGCTGTTTTTT	-	TRBV19	TRBJ2-2	TRBD1
CASTRAGETDTQYF	TGTGCCAGCACCCGGGCAGGGGAGACAGATACGCAGTATTTT	-	TRBV6-5	TRBJ2-3	-
CASSAPGPLSYEQYF	TGTGCCAGCAGCGCCCCGGGACCGTTGTCCTACGAGCAGTACTTC	-	TRBV21-1	TRBJ2-7	-
CATISLGYTF	TGTGCCACCATCTCCCTGGGCTACACCTTC	few	TRBV2	TRBJ1-2	-
CASSSGDRAETQYF	TGTGCCAGCAGCTCAGGGGACAGGGCGGAGACCCAGTACTTC	-	TRBV7-9	TRBJ2-5	TRBD1
CASSLAAIGQRNTEAFF	TGTGCCAGCAGCTTAGCCGCGATAGGACAGCGGAACACTGAAGCTTTCTTT	-	TRBV7-9	TRBJ1-1	-
CASSIRGQGHPFSGNTIYF	TGTGCCAGTAGTATACGAGGACAGGGCCATCCCTTCTCTGGAAACACCATATATTTT	-	TRBV19	TRBJ1-3	TRBD1
CASSDFETQYF	TGTGCCAGCAGTGATTTTGAGACCCAGTACTTC	-	TRBV2	TRBJ2-5	-
CASSPRSRYNSPLHF	TGTGCCAGCTCACCACGTAGTAGATATAATTCACCCCTCCACTTT	once	TRBV18	TRBJ1-6	-
CASSQANPGQGLGGWAEAFF	TGCGCCAGCAGCCAGGCCAATCCAGGACAGGGGCTAGGTGGGTGGGCTGAAGCTTTCTTT	once	TRBV4-1	TRBJ1-1	TRBD1
CATSRDQYRTPYEQYF	TGTGCCACCAGCAGAGATCAGTACAGGACTCCGTACGAGCAGTACTTC	-	TRBV15	TRBJ2-7	-
CASSLTGLTEAFF	TGTGCCAGCAGCTTGACAGGTCTGACTGAAGCTTTCTTT	-	TRBV5-4	TRBJ1-1	-
CASSPPGREETQYF	TGTGCCAGCAGTCCCCCCGGCAGGGAAGAGACCCAGTACTTC	-	TRBV6-2/TRBV6-3	TRBJ2-5	-
CASSRTGSVGSYNSPLHF	TGTGCCAGCAGTCGGACAGGGTCCGTAGGGTCCTATAATTCACCCCTCCACTTT	-	TRBV6-6	TRBJ1-6	TRBD1
CASSPPNGEETQYF	TGTGCCAGCTCACCACCGAACGGAGAAGAGACCCAGTACTTC	-	TRBV18	TRBJ2-5	-
CASSLSGHGYTF	TGTGCCAGCAGTTTATCTGGCCATGGCTACACCTTC	-	TRBV27	TRBJ1-2	-
CASSRGQGTYEQYF	TGTGCCAGCAGCCGGGGACAGGGAACCTACGAGCAGTACTTC	few	TRBV7-2	TRBJ2-7	TRBD1
CASSSTPGQGRWKGNGYTF	TGTGCCAGCAGCTCAACCCCCGGACAGGGAAGATGGAAAGGCAATGGCTACACCTTC	-	TRBV11-2	TRBJ1-2	TRBD1
CASSLGRDQPQHF	TGCGCCAGCAGCTTAGGCAGGGATCAGCCCCAGCATTTT	-	TRBV5-1	TRBJ1-5	-
CASSLEVARTDTQYF	TGCGCCAGCAGCTTGGAAGTAGCCCGCACAGATACGCAGTATTTT	-	TRBV5-1	TRBJ2-3	-
CASSPGQGEGYTF	TGTGCCAGCAGCCCAGGACAGGGAGAGGGCTACACCTTC	-	TRBV21-1	TRBJ1-2	-
CASSLVQGAYEQYF	TGTGCCAGCAGCTTGGTCCAGGGGGCTTACGAGCAGTACTTC	few	TRBV11-2	TRBJ2-7	TRBD1
CASSSPGTGLIGYTF	TGTGCCAGTAGTTCCCCAGGGACAGGGCTAATTGGCTACACCTTC	-	TRBV19	TRBJ1-2	TRBD1
CASSLSTQDWHGYTF	TGTGCCAGCAGTTTATCCACACAGGACTGGCATGGCTACACCTTC	-	TRBV27	TRBJ1-2	-
CASSLTGGEKLFF	TGTGCCAGCAGCTTGACAGGGGGAGAAAAACTGTTTTTT	-	TRBV11-2	TRBJ1-4	TRBD1
CASRIDRIGNTIYF	TGTGCCAGCCGGATAGACAGAATAGGAAACACCATATATTTT	few	TRBV2	TRBJ1-3	-
CASSLGGQGWYTEAFF	TGTGCCAGCAGCTTGGGAGGGCAGGGCTGGTACACTGAAGCTTTCTTT	-	TRBV5-6	TRBJ1-1	-
CASSAASEAFF	TGCGCCAGCAGCGCCGCCTCTGAAGCTTTCTTT	-	TRBV5-1	TRBJ1-1	-
CASSSGAGYTF	TGTGCCAGCAGTTCAGGGGCTGGCTACACCTTC	-	TRBV25-1	TRBJ1-2	-
CASSYDVGQGSYEQYF	TGCGCCAGCAGTTATGACGTCGGACAGGGGTCGTACGAGCAGTACTTC	-	TRBV5-1	TRBJ2-7	TRBD1
CAWSVQSRPLYTF	TGTGCCTGGAGTGTACAATCGAGACCGCTATACACCTTC	-	TRBV30	TRBJ1-2	-
CASSLDSRDEKLFF	TGTGCCAGCAGCTTGGACTCAAGGGATGAAAAACTGTTTTTT	-	TRBV7-9	TRBJ1-4	-
CASSSLGHLYEQYF	TGCGCCAGCAGCTCCCTGGGACATCTGTACGAGCAGTACTTC	-	TRBV5-1	TRBJ2-7	-
CASSPTGKLFF	TGTGCCAGCAGTCCTACCGGAAAACTGTTTTTT	-	TRBV2	TRBJ1-4	-
CASSHRDIGGYTF	TGTGCCAGCAGCCACCGGGACATCGGTGGCTACACCTTC	-	TRBV3-1/TRBV3-2	TRBJ1-2	-
CASSLAGRADNSPLHF	TGCGCCAGCAGCTTGGCCGGGAGGGCGGATAATTCACCCCTCCACTTT	few	TRBV5-1	TRBJ1-6	-
CASSVVDSGNTIYF	TGTGCCAGCAGTGTGGTTGACTCTGGAAACACCATATATTTT	-	TRBV2	TRBJ1-3	-
CATSRDPGSSGANVLTF	TGTGCCACCAGCAGAGACCCGGGGAGCTCTGGGGCCAACGTCCTGACTTTC	-	TRBV15	TRBJ2-6	-